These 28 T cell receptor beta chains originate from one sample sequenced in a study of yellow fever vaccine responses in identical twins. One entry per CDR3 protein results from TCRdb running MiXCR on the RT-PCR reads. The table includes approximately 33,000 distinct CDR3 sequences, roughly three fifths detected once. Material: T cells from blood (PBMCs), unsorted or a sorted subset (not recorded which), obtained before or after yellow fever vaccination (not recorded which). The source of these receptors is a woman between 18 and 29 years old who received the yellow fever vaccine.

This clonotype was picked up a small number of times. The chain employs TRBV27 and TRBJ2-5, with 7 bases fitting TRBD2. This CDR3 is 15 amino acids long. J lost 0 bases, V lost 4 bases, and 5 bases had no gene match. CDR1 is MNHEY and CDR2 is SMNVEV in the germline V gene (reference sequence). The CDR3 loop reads CASSSGLTYQETQYF. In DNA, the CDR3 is TGTGCCAGCAGTTCGGGACTAACGTACCAAGAGACCCAGTACTTC.

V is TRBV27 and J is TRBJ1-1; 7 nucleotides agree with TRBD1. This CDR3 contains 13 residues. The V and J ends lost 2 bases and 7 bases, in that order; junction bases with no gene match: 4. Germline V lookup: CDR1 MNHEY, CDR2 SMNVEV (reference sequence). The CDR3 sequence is CASSLRGRGEAFF. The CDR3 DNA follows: TGTGCCAGCAGTTTAAGGGGGCGAGGTGAAGCTTTCTTT.

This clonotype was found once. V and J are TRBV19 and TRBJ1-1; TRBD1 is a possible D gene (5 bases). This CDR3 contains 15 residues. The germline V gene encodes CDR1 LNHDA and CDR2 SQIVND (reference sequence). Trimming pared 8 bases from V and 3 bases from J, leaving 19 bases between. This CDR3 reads CASSFGAREDTEAFF. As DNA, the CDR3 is TGTGCCAGTTCCTTCGGGGCCAGGGAGGACACTGAAGCTTTCTTT. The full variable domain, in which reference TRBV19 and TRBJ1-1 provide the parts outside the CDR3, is DGGITQSPKYLFRKEGQNVTLSCEQNLNHDAMYWYRQDPGQGLRLIYYSQIVNDFQKGDIAEGYSVSREKKESFPLTVTSAQKNPTAFYLCASSFGAREDTEAFFGQGTRLTVV.

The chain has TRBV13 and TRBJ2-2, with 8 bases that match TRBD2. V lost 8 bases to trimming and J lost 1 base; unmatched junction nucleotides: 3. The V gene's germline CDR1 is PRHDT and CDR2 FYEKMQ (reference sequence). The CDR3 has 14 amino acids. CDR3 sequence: CASGLALNTGELFF. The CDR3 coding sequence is TGTGCCAGCGGACTAGCACTGAACACCGGGGAGCTGTTTTTT.

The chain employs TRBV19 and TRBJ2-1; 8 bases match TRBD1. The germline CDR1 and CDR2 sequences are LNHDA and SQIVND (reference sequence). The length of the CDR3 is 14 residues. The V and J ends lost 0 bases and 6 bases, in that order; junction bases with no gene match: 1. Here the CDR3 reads CASSIEQGGNEQFF. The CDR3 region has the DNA TGTGCCAGTAGTATAGAACAGGGGGGCAATGAGCAGTTCTTC.

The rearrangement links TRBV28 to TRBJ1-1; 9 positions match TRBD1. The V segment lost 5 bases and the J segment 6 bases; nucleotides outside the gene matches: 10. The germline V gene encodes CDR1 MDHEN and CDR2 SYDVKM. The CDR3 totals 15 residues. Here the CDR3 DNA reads TGTGCCAGCAGTGGATCCGGGACAGGGATTCCTGAAGCTTTCTTT. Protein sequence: CASSGSGTGIPEAFF. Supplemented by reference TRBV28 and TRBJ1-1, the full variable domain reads DVKVTQSSRYLVKRTGEKVFLECVQDMDHENMFWYRQDPGLGLRLIYFSYDVKMKEKGDIPEGYSVSREKKERFSLILESASTNQTSMYLCASSGSGTGIPEAFFGQGTRLTVV.

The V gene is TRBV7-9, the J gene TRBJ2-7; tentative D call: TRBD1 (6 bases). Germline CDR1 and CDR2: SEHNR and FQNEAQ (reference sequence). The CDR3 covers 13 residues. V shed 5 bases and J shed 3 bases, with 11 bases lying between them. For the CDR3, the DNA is TGTGCCAGCAGCCTAGGACAGCTCTACGAGCAGTACTTC. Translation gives CASSLGQLYEQYF.

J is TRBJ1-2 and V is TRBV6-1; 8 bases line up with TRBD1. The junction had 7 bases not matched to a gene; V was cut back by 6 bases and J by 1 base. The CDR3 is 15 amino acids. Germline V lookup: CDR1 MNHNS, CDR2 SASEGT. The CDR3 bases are TGTGCCAGCAGACCCGGACAGGGCTTTAACTATGGCTACACCTTC. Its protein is CASRPGQGFNYGYTF.

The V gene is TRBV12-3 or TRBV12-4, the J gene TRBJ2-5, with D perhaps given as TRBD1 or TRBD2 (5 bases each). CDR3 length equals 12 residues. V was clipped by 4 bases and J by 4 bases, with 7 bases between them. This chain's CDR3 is CASSSGAETQYF. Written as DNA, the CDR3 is TGTGCCAGCAGTTCCGGGGCAGAGACCCAGTACTTC.

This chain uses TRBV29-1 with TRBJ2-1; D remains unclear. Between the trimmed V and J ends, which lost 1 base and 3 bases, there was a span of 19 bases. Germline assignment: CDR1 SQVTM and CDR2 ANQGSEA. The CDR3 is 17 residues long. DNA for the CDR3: TGCAGCGTTGAAGTTCCCCGACCGGAGTGGGGCTACAATGAGCAGTTCTTC. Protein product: CSVEVPRPEWGYNEQFF.

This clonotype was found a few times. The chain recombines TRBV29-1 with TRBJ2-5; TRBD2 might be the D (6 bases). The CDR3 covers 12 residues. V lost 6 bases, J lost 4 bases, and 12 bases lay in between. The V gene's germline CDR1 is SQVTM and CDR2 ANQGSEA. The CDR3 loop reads CSVGLSGETQYF. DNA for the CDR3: TGCAGCGTGGGACTTTCTGGAGAGACCCAGTACTTC.

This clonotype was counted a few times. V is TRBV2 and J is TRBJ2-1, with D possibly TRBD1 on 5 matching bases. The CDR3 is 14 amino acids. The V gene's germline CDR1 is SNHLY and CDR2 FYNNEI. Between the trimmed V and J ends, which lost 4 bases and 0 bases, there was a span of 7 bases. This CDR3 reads CASSGQSSYNEQFF. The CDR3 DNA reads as TGTGCCAGCAGTGGACAGAGCTCCTACAATGAGCAGTTCTTC.

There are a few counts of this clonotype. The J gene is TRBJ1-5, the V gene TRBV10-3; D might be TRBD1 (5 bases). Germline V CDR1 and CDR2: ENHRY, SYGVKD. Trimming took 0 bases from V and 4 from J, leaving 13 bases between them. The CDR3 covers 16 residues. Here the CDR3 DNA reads TGTGCCATCAGTGAGTCAGGGGACGGTTTAAATCAGCCCCAGCATTTT. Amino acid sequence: CAISESGDGLNQPQHF.

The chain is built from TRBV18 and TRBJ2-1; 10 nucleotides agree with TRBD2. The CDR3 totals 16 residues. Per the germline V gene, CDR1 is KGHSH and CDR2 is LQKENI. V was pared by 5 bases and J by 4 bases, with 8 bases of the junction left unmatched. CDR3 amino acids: CASSTTGTSVYNEQFF. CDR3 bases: TGTGCCAGCTCAACAACCGGGACTAGCGTTTACAATGAGCAGTTCTTC.

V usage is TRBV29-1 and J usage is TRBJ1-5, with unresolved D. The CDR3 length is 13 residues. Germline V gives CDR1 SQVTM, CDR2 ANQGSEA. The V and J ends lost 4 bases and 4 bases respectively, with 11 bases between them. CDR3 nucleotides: TGCAGCGTTGGATCGGGGTCTAATCAGCCCCAGCATTTT. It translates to CSVGSGSNQPQHF.

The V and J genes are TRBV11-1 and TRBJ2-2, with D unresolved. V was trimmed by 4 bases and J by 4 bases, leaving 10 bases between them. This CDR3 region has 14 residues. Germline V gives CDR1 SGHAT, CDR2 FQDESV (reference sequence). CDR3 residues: CASSYGWGTGELFF. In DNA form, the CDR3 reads TGTGCCAGCAGCTATGGATGGGGCACCGGGGAGCTGTTTTTT.

The CDR3 region has the DNA TGCGCCAGCAGTCACCGGAAAACCTACGAGCAGTACGTC. This encodes CASSHRKTYEQYV. The chain combines TRBV23-1 with TRBJ2-7; D not certain. TRBV23-1 is identified as an open reading frame with a role that is uncertain. V lost 3 bases and J lost 2, with 8 bases in between. The CDR3 covers 13 residues.

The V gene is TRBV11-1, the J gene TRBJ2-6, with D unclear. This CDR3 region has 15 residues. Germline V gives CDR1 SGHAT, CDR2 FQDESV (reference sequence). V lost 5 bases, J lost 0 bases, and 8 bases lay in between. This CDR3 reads CASSDSTSGANVLTF. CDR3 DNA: TGTGCCAGCAGCGATAGTACCTCTGGGGCCAACGTCCTGACTTTC.

The DNA for the CDR3 is TGTGCCAGCAGTTTAACTATTAACACTGAAGCTTTCTTT. Its protein product is CASSLTINTEAFF. The chain couples TRBV12-3 or TRBV12-4 to TRBJ1-1; D unclear. The V end was cut by 2 bases, the J end by 2 bases, with 6 bases between. The CDR3 sequence is 13 residues long.

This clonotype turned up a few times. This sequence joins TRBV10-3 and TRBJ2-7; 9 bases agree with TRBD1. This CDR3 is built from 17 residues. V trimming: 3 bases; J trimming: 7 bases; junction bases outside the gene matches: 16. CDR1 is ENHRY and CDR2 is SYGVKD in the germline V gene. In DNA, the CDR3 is TGTGCCATCAGTGACAGCAGAGCGGGACAGGGAATGAGGGAGCAGTACTTC. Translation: CAISDSRAGQGMREQYF.

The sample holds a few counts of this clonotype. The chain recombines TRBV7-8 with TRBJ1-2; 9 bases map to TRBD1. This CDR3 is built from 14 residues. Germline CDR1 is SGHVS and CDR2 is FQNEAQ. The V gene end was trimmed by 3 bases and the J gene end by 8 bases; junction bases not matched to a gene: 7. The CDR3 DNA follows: TGTGCCAGCAGCTTCCTCACAGGGGGCGGGGGCTACACCTTC. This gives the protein CASSFLTGGGGYTF.

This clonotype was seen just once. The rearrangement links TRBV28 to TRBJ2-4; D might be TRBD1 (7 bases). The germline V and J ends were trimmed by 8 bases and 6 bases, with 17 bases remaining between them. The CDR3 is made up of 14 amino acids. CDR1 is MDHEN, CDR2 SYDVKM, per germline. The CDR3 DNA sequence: TGTGCCAGCTTATCCCACCAGGGGGGAAACATTCAGTACTTC. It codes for CASLSHQGGNIQYF. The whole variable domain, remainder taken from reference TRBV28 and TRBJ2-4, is DVKVTQSSRYLVKRTGEKVFLECVQDMDHENMFWYRQDPGLGLRLIYFSYDVKMKEKGDIPEGYSVSREKKERFSLILESASTNQTSMYLCASLSHQGGNIQYFGAGTRLSVL.

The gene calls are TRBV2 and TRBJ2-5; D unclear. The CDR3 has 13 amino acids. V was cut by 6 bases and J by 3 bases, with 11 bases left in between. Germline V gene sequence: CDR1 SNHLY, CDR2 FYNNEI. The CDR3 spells CASSRFAEETQYF. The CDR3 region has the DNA TGTGCCAGCAGCCGGTTTGCCGAAGAGACCCAGTACTTC.

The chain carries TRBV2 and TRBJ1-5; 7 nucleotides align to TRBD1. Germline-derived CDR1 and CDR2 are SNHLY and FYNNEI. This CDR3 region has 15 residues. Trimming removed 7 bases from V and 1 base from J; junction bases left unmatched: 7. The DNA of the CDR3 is TGTGCCAGCAAAAGCTCGGGACAGAGCAATCAGCCCCAGCATTTT. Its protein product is CASKSSGQSNQPQHF.

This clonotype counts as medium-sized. This chain's CDR3 is CASSQDLLTGLDTQYF. Written as DNA, the CDR3 is TGTGCCAGCAGCCAAGATTTACTAACCGGTCTAGATACGCAGTATTTT. V and J are TRBV3-1 and TRBJ2-3; D gene ambiguous. CDR3 length: 16 residues. V was clipped by 0 bases and J by 5 bases, with 15 bases between them. Germline-derived CDR1 and CDR2 are LGHDT and YNNKEL (reference sequence).

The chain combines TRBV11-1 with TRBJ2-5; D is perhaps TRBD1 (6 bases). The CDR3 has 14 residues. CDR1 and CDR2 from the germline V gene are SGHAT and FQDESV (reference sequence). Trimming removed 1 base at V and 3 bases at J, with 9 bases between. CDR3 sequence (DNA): TGTGCCAGCAGCTTAGTGGGGGCTGAAGAGACCCAGTACTTC. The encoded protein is CASSLVGAEETQYF.

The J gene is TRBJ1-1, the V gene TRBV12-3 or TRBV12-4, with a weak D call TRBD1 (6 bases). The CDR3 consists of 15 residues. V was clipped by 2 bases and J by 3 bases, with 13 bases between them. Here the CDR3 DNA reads TGTGCCAGCAGTTTAAGGGGGGGCGGGTACACTGAAGCTTTCTTT. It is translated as CASSLRGGGYTEAFF.

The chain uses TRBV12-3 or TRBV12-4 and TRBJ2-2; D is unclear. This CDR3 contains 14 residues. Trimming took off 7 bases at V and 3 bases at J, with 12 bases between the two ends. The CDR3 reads CASNEFRDTGELFF. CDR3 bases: TGTGCCAGCAACGAATTTAGGGACACCGGGGAGCTGTTTTTT.